This TCR beta chain was found in a study of blood T cell repertoires in COVID-19. The method was immunoSEQ multiplex PCR; TCRdb's version includes in-frame clones alone and lacks a portion of them. The sample yields about 190,000 clones, 70% to 85% seen once. The V and J ends lost 4 bases and 0 bases, in that order; junction bases with no gene match: 14. Per the germline V gene, CDR1 is MGHRA and CDR2 is YSYEKL. The CDR3 runs to 18 residues. Sequenced: peripheral blood. The chain recombines TRBV4-1 with TRBJ2-7, with 8 positions matching TRBD2. The sequence was collected from a man aged 50 to 60 who had recovered from COVID-19. The CDR3 region is CASSPSPRVSGASYEQYF. DNA of the CDR3: TGCGCCAGCAGCCCCTCCCCCAGGGTTAGCGGGGCCTCCTACGAGCAGTACTTC.